The present T cell receptor (beta chain) was sequenced within a study of cytomegalovirus exposure and HLA in healthy donors. Regarding the study as a whole: Later genetic work tied a missense DCLRE1C variant to beta-chain V and J trimming. Researchers counted roughly 150 TCR beta chains as cytomegalovirus-associated. A later analysis reportedly found that, within productive TCRs, an Asian-associated ancestry cluster had fewer N-insertions than the mean observed across the approximately 700 donors.

As concerns this clone: Antigen: not known.

In germline, CDR1 is SGHVS, CDR2 FQNEAQ. This CDR3 has 16 residues. Trimming cost V 5 bases and J 1 base; bases outside gene matches: 6. The study ran its PCR with 60 Vbeta and 13 Jbeta primers. Authors' processing steps: Counted up in a later analysis, unique TCR beta chains came to 65 million to 80 million, with around 10 million shared. Assay used: immunoSEQ multiplex PCR; TCRdb lists only in-frame clones, some missing. V and J calls and clone size follow that table, whereas D and trimming were derived from the DNA. The table lists 35,000 to 55,000 clones, 51% of them singletons, with 5% to 6.5% in the top ten.

The receptor was isolated from a man between 60 and 75 years old in good health and CMV-seronegative. V is TRBV7-8 and J is TRBJ2-2; 8 positions match TRBD1. Sequencing was done on a sample of PBMCs. The CDR3 loop is CASSPRTGLNTGELFF. In DNA form, the CDR3 reads TGTGCCAGCAGCCCTCGGACAGGGTTGAACACCGGGGAGCTGTTTTTT.